The 28 T cell receptor beta chains reported below all come from one sample, sequenced in a study of blood T cell repertoires in COVID-19. The table came from immunoSEQ multiplex PCR; TCRdb's copy has only in-frame clones and leaves some out. The sample contains about 270,000 clones, around 90% of which appear only once. Sequencing was carried out using PBMCs or T cells enriched from blood (not recorded which). The receptors come from a man in his forties or fifties who had been exposed to COVID-19.

This clone was seen just once. V is TRBV29-1 and J is TRBJ1-1; 7 bases match TRBD1. V dropped 7 bases and J dropped 5; count of bases not matched to a gene: 16. The CDR3 consists of 15 residues. The germline V gene encodes CDR1 SQVTM and CDR2 ANQGSEA. This chain's CDR3 is CSDTTGADYGTEAFF. The DNA of the CDR3 is TGCAGCGACACTACAGGGGCAGATTATGGAACTGAAGCTTTCTTT. The whole variable domain, remainder taken from reference TRBV29-1 and TRBJ1-1, is SAVISQKPSRDICQRGTSLTIQCQVDSQVTMMFWYRQQPGQSLTLIATANQGSEATYESGFVIDKFPISRPNLTFSTLTVSNMSPEDSSIYLCSDTTGADYGTEAFFGQGTRLTVV.

The chain combines TRBV7-2 with TRBJ1-2; the D is unclear. Per the germline V gene, CDR1 is SGHTA and CDR2 is FQGNSA. Trimming cost V 1 base and J 4 bases, with 10 bases left between them. The CDR3 covers 14 residues. The CDR3 DNA is TGTGCCAGCAGCTTAGATAACGGTCCCTATGGCTACACCTTC. Its translation: CASSLDNGPYGYTF.

This clone showed up just once. The chain links TRBV28 to TRBJ1-1, with TRBD1 identical over 11 bases. V lost 6 bases and J lost 4; bases outside the gene matches: 4. Germline CDR1 and CDR2: MDHEN and SYDVKM. This CDR3 spans 14 amino acids. The CDR3 nucleotides are TGTGCCAGCAGGGCCGGGACAGGGGGCACTGAAGCTTTCTTT. Its translation: CASRAGTGGTEAFF. Together with reference TRBV28 and TRBJ1-1, the CDR3 gives the full variable domain: DVKVTQSSRYLVKRTGEKVFLECVQDMDHENMFWYRQDPGLGLRLIYFSYDVKMKEKGDIPEGYSVSREKKERFSLILESASTNQTSMYLCASRAGTGGTEAFFGQGTRLTVV.

V usage is TRBV9 and J usage is TRBJ2-3, with 7 positions matching TRBD2. CDR1 SGDLS and CDR2 YYNGEE come from the germline V gene. The CDR3 is 17 residues long. After removal of 0 bases from V and 4 bases from J, the junction contained 11 bases not matched to a gene. CDR3 amino acids: CASSVGASGAGADTQYF. DNA of the CDR3: TGTGCCAGCAGCGTAGGCGCTAGCGGTGCAGGCGCAGATACGCAGTATTTT. Supplemented by reference TRBV9 and TRBJ2-3, the full variable domain reads DSGVTQTPKHLITATGQRVTLRCSPRSGDLSVYWYQQSLDQGLQFLIQYYNGEERAKGNILERFSAQQFPDLHSELNLSSLELGDSALYFCASSVGASGAGADTQYFGPGTRLTVL.

The J gene is TRBJ1-1, the V gene TRBV18; 12 bases agree with TRBD1. This CDR3 is built from 16 residues. CDR1 is KGHSH and CDR2 is LQKENI in the germline V gene. The junction had 13 bases not matched to a gene; V was cut back by 9 bases and J by 5 bases. In DNA form, the CDR3 reads TGTGCCAGTAGGACCGGGACAGGGGGCTTTGGTACTGAAGCTTTCTTT. This gives the protein CASRTGTGGFGTEAFF. Looking up the rest from reference TRBV18 and TRBJ1-1 gives the full variable domain: NAGVMQNPRHLVRRRGQEARLRCSPMKGHSHVYWYRQLPEEGLKFMVYLQKENIIDESGMPKERFSAEFPKEGPSILRIQQVVRGDSAAYFCASRTGTGGFGTEAFFGQGTRLTVV.

The chain combines TRBV14 with TRBJ2-5; D may be TRBD1 (6 bases). Germline V gene sequence: CDR1 SGHDN, CDR2 FVKESK. The CDR3 is 14 residues long. V was shortened by 0 bases and J by 5 bases, with 10 bases between the two germline ends. The CDR3 reads CASSQDGGWETQYF. The DNA of the CDR3 is TGTGCCAGCAGCCAAGATGGGGGCTGGGAGACCCAGTACTTC.

This rearrangement joins TRBV5-4 to TRBJ2-4, with D tentatively TRBD1 (6 bases). CDR1 is SGHNT and CDR2 is YYREEE in the germline V gene (reference sequence). This CDR3 spans 15 amino acids. Trimming took off 3 bases at V and 1 base at J, with 11 bases between the two ends. The CDR3: CASSSQGRAKNIQYF. The CDR3 DNA sequence: TGTGCCAGCAGCTCACAGGGAAGGGCCAAAAACATTCAGTACTTC.

The rearrangement joins TRBV7-2 to TRBJ2-7; perhaps TRBD2 as D (6 bases). CDR1 SGHTA and CDR2 FQGNSA come from the germline V gene. CDR3 length: 15 amino acids. Trimming removed 3 bases at V and 4 bases at J, with 16 bases between. The CDR3, as DNA: TGTGCCAGCAGCTTCGTCGGCGGAGGGACTTACGAGCAGTACTTC. It is translated as CASSFVGGGTYEQYF.

The V and J genes are TRBV27 and TRBJ2-3; D might be TRBD1 (5 bases). Trimming removed 4 bases at V and 0 bases at J, with 14 bases between. Germline V lookup: CDR1 MNHEY, CDR2 SMNVEV (reference sequence). The CDR3 is 16 residues long. CDR3 sequence reads: CASSSSQEFSTDTQYF. The CDR3 nucleotides are TGTGCCAGCAGTTCCTCACAGGAGTTTAGCACAGATACGCAGTATTTT.

J is TRBJ1-2 and V is TRBV6-5; 8 positions agree with TRBD1. The CDR3 totals 14 residues. Germline V gene data show CDR1 as MNHEY and CDR2 as SVGAGI. V shed 2 bases and J 11 bases; nucleotides not matched to a gene: 10. CDR3 in amino acids: CASSYAGTGFSYTF. DNA of the CDR3: TGTGCCAGCAGTTACGCCGGGACAGGTTTTTCTTACACCTTC.

This clone has a single count. This chain links TRBV14 with TRBJ1-2; 7 positions agree with TRBD1. J gave up 4 bases and V 0 bases, and 11 bases lay outside the gene matches. In germline, CDR1 is SGHDN, CDR2 FVKESK. The length of the CDR3 is 17 residues. In nucleotides, the CDR3 is TGTGCCAGCAGCCAAGAGGGACAGCTTAGTAGGTTCTATGGCTACACCTTC. Its protein is CASSQEGQLSRFYGYTF.

This chain connects TRBV28 to TRBJ2-7; TRBD2 matches 9 bases. This CDR3 comprises 15 residues. Germline V gives CDR1 MDHEN, CDR2 SYDVKM. V shed 1 base, J shed 8 bases, and the junction held 9 bases outside the gene matches. CDR3 DNA sequence: TGTGCCAGCAGTTTATCACCATTAGCGGGAGAAAAGCAGTACTTC. Translation: CASSLSPLAGEKQYF.

The chain uses TRBV19 and TRBJ1-2; 8 bases match TRBD1. The germline gives CDR1 LNHDA, CDR2 SQIVND (reference sequence). The length of the CDR3 is 13 residues. V lost 9 bases to trimming and J lost 4 bases; unmatched junction nucleotides: 7. The CDR3 protein is CASIRGQGYGYTF. The DNA for the CDR3 is TGTGCCAGCATCAGGGGGCAGGGCTATGGCTACACCTTC.

The genes are TRBV7-9 and TRBJ1-4; D is possibly TRBD1 (6 bases). The V gene's germline CDR1 is SEHNR and CDR2 FQNEAQ (reference sequence). With 1 base removed from V and 7 bases from J, the gap between germline ends came to 16 bases. The CDR3 loop spans 16 amino acids. This CDR3 is CASSLGPQGMIEKLFF. CDR3 sequence (DNA): TGTGCCAGCAGCTTAGGACCACAGGGTATGATTGAAAAACTGTTTTTT. Full variable domain (missing parts from reference TRBV7-9 and TRBJ1-4): DTGVSQNPRHKITKRGQNVTFRCDPISEHNRLYWYRQTLGQGPEFLTYFQNEAQLEKSRLLSDRFSAERPKGSFSTLEIQRTEQGDSAMYLCASSLGPQGMIEKLFFGSGTQLSVL.

This clone appeared once. The chain carries TRBV4-1 and TRBJ2-7; 11 nucleotides align to TRBD2. Germline V gene data show CDR1 as MGHRA and CDR2 as YSYEKL. The J segment lost 1 base and the V segment lost 4 bases, leaving 3 bases of the junction unmatched. This CDR3 spans 15 amino acids. Here the CDR3 reads CASSLRLAGSYEQYF. The CDR3 DNA is TGCGCCAGCAGCCTCCGACTAGCGGGGTCCTACGAGCAGTACTTC.

This clone occurred once. The gene calls are TRBV3-1 (or the pseudogene TRBV3-2) and TRBJ2-7; D possibly corresponds to TRBD1 (6 bases). V was pared by 0 bases and J by 0 bases, with 12 bases between. Germline V gene data show CDR1 as LGHDT and CDR2 as YNNKEL (reference sequence). The CDR3 is 16 amino acids. DNA for the CDR3: TGTGCCAGCAGCCAAGATCGGGCGGACAGCTCCTACGAGCAGTACTTC. It specifies CASSQDRADSSYEQYF.

The CDR3 sequence is CASSRTVDRGDSPLHF. The DNA of the CDR3 is TGTGCCAGCAGCAGAACTGTGGACCGGGGTGATTCACCCCTCCACTTT. The V call is TRBV5-4, the J call TRBJ1-6; D is undetermined. The germline CDR1 and CDR2 sequences are SGHNT and YYREEE (reference sequence). The CDR3 is 16 amino acids. V was clipped by 4 bases and J by 8 bases, with 19 bases between them.

V and J are TRBV5-1 and TRBJ2-5, with TRBD1 as a possible D gene (6 bases). Germline-derived CDR1 and CDR2 are SGHRS and YFSETQ. Trimming removed 2 bases from V and 1 base from J, with 9 bases in between. This CDR3 is built from 14 residues. The CDR3 loop is CASSFGQTQETQYF. Written as DNA, the CDR3 is TGCGCCAGCAGCTTTGGACAGACCCAAGAGACCCAGTACTTC.

The chain joins TRBV13 to TRBJ1-3; no definite D call. Between the trimmed V and J ends, which lost 3 bases and 6 bases, there was a span of 12 bases. Germline V gene sequence: CDR1 PRHDT, CDR2 FYEKMQ (reference sequence). The CDR3 covers 14 residues. The CDR3 reads CASSLQGRENTIYF. The DNA for the CDR3 is TGTGCCAGCAGCTTGCAAGGGAGAGAAAACACCATATATTTT.

V usage is TRBV24-1 and J usage is TRBJ1-1; 7 bases line up with TRBD1. This CDR3 spans 13 amino acids. The germline V gene has CDR1 KGHDR and CDR2 SFDVKD. Trimming cost V 2 bases and J 10 bases; bases outside gene matches: 6. The CDR3, as DNA: TGTGCCACCAGTGATTCCCCGACAGGGAGAGCTTTCTTT. This translates into CATSDSPTGRAFF.

CDR3 DNA: TGTGCCAGCTCACCTCCGGCTAGAGGGCCTGAAGCTTTCTTT. Amino acids: CASSPPARGPEAFF. This chain uses TRBV18 with TRBJ1-1; D not resolved. V was cut by 3 bases and J by 6 bases, with 14 bases left in between. CDR1 and CDR2 (germline): KGHSH, LQKENI. The CDR3 is 14 amino acids.

The J gene is TRBJ2-7, the V gene TRBV28; 10 bases are shared with TRBD2. The germline gives CDR1 MDHEN, CDR2 SYDVKM. V was pared by 7 bases and J by 6 bases, with 6 bases of the junction left unmatched. CDR3 length: 13 amino acids. This CDR3 is CASTPSGSVEQYF. DNA of the CDR3: TGTGCCAGCACGCCTAGCGGGAGTGTCGAGCAGTACTTC.

The chain uses TRBV11-2 and TRBJ1-4; D ambiguous. CDR1 and CDR2 from the germline V gene are SGHAT and FQNNGV. Trimming took 5 bases from V and 1 from J, leaving 8 bases between them. This CDR3 is built from 14 residues. CDR3 region: CASSKTGTNEKLFF. As DNA, the CDR3 is TGTGCCAGCAGCAAGACGGGAACTAATGAAAAACTGTTTTTT.

The genes are TRBV4-2 and TRBJ2-7; D may be TRBD2 (6 bases). CDR3 length equals 15 residues. The V gene lost 1 base and the J gene lost 2 bases, with 12 bases spanning the gap. Germline loops: CDR1 LGHNA, CDR2 YNFKEQ. The CDR3 bases are TGTGCCAGCAGCCAAGGGGCGGGGTTGGCCTACGAGCAGTACTTC. This gives the protein CASSQGAGLAYEQYF.

This sequence joins TRBV30 and TRBJ1-2, with TRBD1 matching 7 bases. CDR3 length equals 13 residues. Germline trimming cut 7 bases from V and 3 bases from J; bases unmatched to any gene: 8. CDR1 is GTSNPN and CDR2 is SVGIG in the germline V gene (reference sequence). CDR3 coding DNA: TGTGCCTCCGTGGGACAGCTGCACTATGGCTACACCTTC. Its translation is CASVGQLHYGYTF.

This sequence joins TRBV23-1 and TRBJ2-1, with 11 bases lining up with TRBD2. TRBV23-1 belongs to the ORF category, with a function that is uncertain. The CDR3 sequence is 18 residues long. Trimming cost V 0 bases and J 5 bases; bases outside gene matches: 9. CDR3 DNA: TGCGCCAGCAGTCAATCCCCCCTACTAGCGGGGGAGAACAATGAGCAGTTCTTC. Protein: CASSQSPLLAGENNEQFF.

Written as DNA, the CDR3 is TGTGCCAGCAGTCATACAGGGGAGAGTTCACCCCTCCACTTT. Amino acid sequence: CASSHTGESSPLHF. V usage is TRBV2 and J usage is TRBJ1-6; 7 bases align to TRBD1. With V trimmed by 5 bases and J by 9 bases, 7 bases remained unmatched. The CDR3 consists of 14 residues. In germline, CDR1 is SNHLY, CDR2 FYNNEI.

This clone was recorded once. The rearrangement links TRBV30 to TRBJ2-1; 10 bases map to TRBD2. Trimming at V came to 1 base and at J to 6 bases, leaving 6 bases not matched to a gene. The CDR3 extends over 15 amino acids. CDR1 GTSNPN and CDR2 SVGIG come from the germline V gene (reference sequence). The CDR3 sequence: CAWSASGSLGNEQFF. Written as DNA, the CDR3 is TGTGCCTGGAGTGCTAGCGGGAGTTTGGGCAATGAGCAGTTCTTC.